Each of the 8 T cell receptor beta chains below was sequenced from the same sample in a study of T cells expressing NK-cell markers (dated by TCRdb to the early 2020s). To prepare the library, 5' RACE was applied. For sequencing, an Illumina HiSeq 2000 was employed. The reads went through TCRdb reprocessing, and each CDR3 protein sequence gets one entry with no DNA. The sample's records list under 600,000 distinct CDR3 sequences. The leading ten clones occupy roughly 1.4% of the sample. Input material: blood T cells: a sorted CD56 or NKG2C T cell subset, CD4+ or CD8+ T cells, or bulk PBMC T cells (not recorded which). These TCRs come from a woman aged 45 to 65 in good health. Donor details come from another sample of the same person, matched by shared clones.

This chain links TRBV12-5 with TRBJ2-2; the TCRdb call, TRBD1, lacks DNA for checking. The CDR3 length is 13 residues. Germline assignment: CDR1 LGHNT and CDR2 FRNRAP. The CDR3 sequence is CASVPGRPGELFF.

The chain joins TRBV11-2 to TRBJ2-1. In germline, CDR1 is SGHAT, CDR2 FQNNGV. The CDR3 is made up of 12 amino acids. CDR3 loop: CASSSLTGEQFF. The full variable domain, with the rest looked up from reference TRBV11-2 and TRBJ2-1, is EAGVAQSPRYKIIEKRQSVAFWCNPISGHATLYWYQQILGQGPKLLIQFQNNGVVDDSQLPKDRFSAERLKGVDSTLKIQPAKLEDSAVYLCASSSLTGEQFFGPGTRLTVL.

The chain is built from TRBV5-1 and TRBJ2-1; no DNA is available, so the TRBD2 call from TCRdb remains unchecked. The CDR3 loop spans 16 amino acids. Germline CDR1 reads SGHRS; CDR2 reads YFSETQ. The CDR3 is CASSSTSGRAGDEQFF.

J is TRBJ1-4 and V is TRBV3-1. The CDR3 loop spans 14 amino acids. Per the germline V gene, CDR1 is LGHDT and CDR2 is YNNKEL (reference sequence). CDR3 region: CASSQVRYNEKLFF.

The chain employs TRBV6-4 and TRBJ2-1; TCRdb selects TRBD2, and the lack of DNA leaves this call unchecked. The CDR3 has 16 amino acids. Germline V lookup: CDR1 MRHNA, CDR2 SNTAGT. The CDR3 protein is CASSDYTTSGSSQQFF.

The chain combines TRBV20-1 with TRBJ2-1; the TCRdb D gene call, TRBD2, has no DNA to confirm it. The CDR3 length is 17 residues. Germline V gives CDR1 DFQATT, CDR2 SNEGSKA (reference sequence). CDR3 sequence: CSARVYRLTDSYNEQFF.

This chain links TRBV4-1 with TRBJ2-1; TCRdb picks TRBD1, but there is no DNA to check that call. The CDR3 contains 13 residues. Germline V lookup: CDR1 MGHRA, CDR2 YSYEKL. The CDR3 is CASSQPGDEAGFF.

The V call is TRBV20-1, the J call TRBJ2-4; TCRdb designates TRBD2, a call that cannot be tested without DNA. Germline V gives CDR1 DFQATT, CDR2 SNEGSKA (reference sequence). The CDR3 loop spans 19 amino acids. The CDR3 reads CSASLTGLAGGPAKNIQYF.